The rows below give T cell receptor beta chains drawn from one sample of a study of OX40 agonist ivuxolimab in advanced cancers. Data came from immunoSEQ multiplex PCR; TCRdb stores just in-frame clones and leaves some out. The sample carries tens of thousands of clones, around 80% recorded once. The starting material was CD4+ or CD8+ T cells sorted from blood, obtained in a trial of the OX40 agonist ivuxolimab. Receptor source: an adult with an advanced solid tumor such as melanoma, head and neck, liver or kidney cancer. CDR3s include the opening cysteine and the closing phenylalanine or tryptophan. The D gene is left open where the match is weak. The size field is filled for only some rows; it gives once, few, many or a size class.

J gene | D gene | clone size | V gene | CDR3 protein | CDR3 DNA
TRBJ2-2 | TRBD1 | . | TRBV9 | CASSVRGGTGVTGELFF | TGTGCCAGCAGCGTACGAGGAGGGACAGGTGTGACCGGGGAGCTGTTTTTT
TRBJ1-3 | . | . | TRBV11-1 | CASSPQRSGNTIYF | TGTGCCAGCAGCCCCCAAAGGTCCGGAAACACCATATATTTT
TRBJ2-2 | . | . | TRBV7-3 | CASSLGRPRGAGELFF | TGTGCCAGCAGCTTAGGCCGTCCGAGGGGCGCCGGGGAGCTGTTTTTT
TRBJ1-1 | . | few | TRBV19 | CASSPQARTEAFF | TGTGCCAGTAGCCCCCAGGCCCGAACTGAAGCTTTCTTT
TRBJ2-3 | . | . | TRBV7-9 | CASSLVGPPDTQYF | TGTGCCAGCAGCTTAGTCGGGCCCCCAGATACGCAGTATTTT
TRBJ1-1 | . | . | TRBV6-6 | CASSYQSRGTEAFF | TGTGCCAGCAGTTACCAGAGCAGGGGCACTGAAGCTTTCTTT
TRBJ2-7 | . | . | TRBV6-5 | CASSYPGSYEQYF | TGTGCCAGCAGTTACCCGGGATCCTACGAGCAGTACTTC
TRBJ2-6 | . | . | TRBV28 | CASSPLRGSGQLAGANVLTF | TGTGCCAGCAGTCCTTTACGGGGTAGCGGCCAATTGGCTGGGGCCAACGTCCTGACTTTC
TRBJ1-4 | TRBD1 | . | TRBV11-1 | CASSSYRGPNEKLFF | TGTGCCAGCAGCAGTTACAGGGGGCCTAATGAAAAACTGTTTTTT
TRBJ2-3 | . | . | TRBV10-3 | CAISAEGGLSSNTQYF | TGTGCCATCAGCGCGGAGGGGGGGTTAAGCTCGAATACGCAGTATTTT
TRBJ1-6 | . | . | TRBV19 | CASSGDGRPSPLHF | TGTGCCAGTAGTGGGGACGGACGACCTTCACCCCTCCACTTT
TRBJ1-2 | . | few | TRBV10-3 | CAISESPKNYGYTF | TGTGCCATCAGTGAGTCACCGAAGAACTATGGCTACACCTTC
TRBJ1-5 | . | . | TRBV28 | CASSPNQPQHF | TGTGCCAGCAGTCCTAATCAGCCCCAGCATTTT
TRBJ2-3 | TRBD2 | . | TRBV7-2 | CASSPSGGPGDTQYF | TGTGCCAGCAGCCCCAGCGGGGGCCCAGGGGATACGCAGTATTTT
TRBJ2-5 | . | once | TRBV5-8 | CASSLSGTGVATQYF | TGTGCCAGCAGCTTGTCGGGAACAGGAGTAGCGACCCAGTACTTC
TRBJ1-2 | . | . | TRBV11-2 | CASSLENSGYGYTF | TGTGCCAGCAGCTTAGAAAACAGTGGCTATGGCTACACCTTC
TRBJ2-1 | . | . | TRBV11-2 | CASSRGAFSYNEQFF | TGTGCCAGCAGTCGGGGGGCCTTTTCCTACAATGAGCAGTTCTTC
TRBJ2-7 | TRBD1 | . | TRBV7-2 | CASSLYWTGKQYF | TGTGCCAGCAGCCTCTACTGGACAGGGAAACAGTACTTC
TRBJ1-5 | . | . | TRBV19 | CASSGLYSNQPQHF | TGTGCCAGTAGTGGTCTTTATAGCAATCAGCCCCAGCATTTT
TRBJ1-1 | . | . | TRBV5-1 | CASSLGSVNTEAFF | TGCGCCAGCAGCTTGGGCAGCGTCAACACTGAAGCTTTCTTT
TRBJ2-3 | TRBD2 | once | TRBV18 | CASSPGSGDSTDTQYF | TGTGCCAGCTCACCTGGTAGCGGGGACAGCACAGATACGCAGTATTTT
TRBJ2-1 | . | . | TRBV2 | CASTWAHRSYNEQFF | TGTGCCAGCACCTGGGCCCACCGCTCCTACAATGAGCAGTTCTTC
TRBJ1-6 | . | . | TRBV4-1 | CASSQDLTTTYNSPLHF | TGCGCCAGCAGCCAAGATCTGACGACAACCTATAATTCACCCCTCCACTTT
TRBJ2-7 | TRBD1 | . | TRBV7-9 | CASSPSGQGSSYEQYF | TGTGCCAGCAGCCCAAGTGGACAGGGCAGCTCCTACGAGCAGTACTTC
TRBJ1-5 | . | . | TRBV6-5 | CASSPRPSGDQPQHF | TGTGCCAGCAGCCCTCGCCCCTCGGGGGATCAGCCCCAGCATTTT
TRBJ1-3 | . | few | TRBV7-2 | CASSLLNSGNTIYF | TGTGCCAGCAGTCTACTGAACTCTGGAAACACCATATATTTT
TRBJ2-7 | . | . | TRBV14 | CASSQDVEGWQYF | TGTGCCAGCAGCCAAGATGTTGAAGGATGGCAGTACTTC
TRBJ1-2 | . | . | TRBV6-5 | CASSTRPVAAYGYTF | TGTGCCAGCAGCACCCGCCCCGTGGCGGCCTATGGCTACACCTTC
TRBJ1-4 | . | . | TRBV18 | CASSPGPMAEKLFF | TGTGCCAGCTCACCCGGGCCTATGGCTGAAAAACTGTTTTTT
TRBJ2-5 | . | . | TRBV7-9 | CASSPLVVTQETQYF | TGTGCCAGCAGCCCCCTAGTGGTGACCCAAGAGACCCAGTACTTC
TRBJ1-2 | . | . | TRBV12-5 | CASGLQGRSGYTF | TGTGCTAGTGGACTACAGGGTAGGTCTGGCTACACCTTC